This T cell receptor (beta chain) was identified during a study of T cell responses to AZD1222 COVID-19 vaccine. Study as a whole: Analysis merged second doses at about 4 or about 12 weeks.

Method: immunoSEQ multiplex PCR; TCRdb's copy keeps in-frame clones and lacks some. The table shows 150,000 or so clones, with 91% occurring only once. General study results and limits: Just a handful of people given AZD1222 tested seropositive at baseline. Repertoires were sampled only after the peak T cell response.

As for this clone: Its antigen is not identified.

The clonotype comes from an adult in good health. The sample consisted of peripheral blood, taken on day 0 of AZD1222 vaccination.

CDR3 residues: CASSWAGTGAGYGYTF. The DNA for the CDR3 is TGTGCCAGCAGCTGGGCCGGGACAGGGGCTGGGTATGGCTACACCTTC. The J gene is TRBJ1-2, the V gene TRBV5-6; 10 nucleotides agree with TRBD1. Germline V gene lookup returns CDR1 SGHDT and CDR2 YYEEEE. V gave up 3 bases and J gave up 5 bases; unmatched junction bases: 10. CDR3 length equals 16 residues.